This TCR beta chain was observed in a study of tumour-infiltrating T cells in Burkitt lymphoma. Whole-study context: Repertoire clonality predicted overall and progression-free survival.

CDR3 length: 15 residues. Unmatched junction bases numbered 11, after V lost 5 bases and J lost 7 bases. The V gene's germline CDR1 is MNHNS and CDR2 SASEGT. The assay was immunoSEQ multiplex PCR, and TCRdb's table has in-frame clones only and misses some. The repertoire holds 12,000 to 15,000 clones, with 85% as singletons. Sequenced input: tumor tissue. The chain carries TRBV6-1 and TRBJ2-7; 10 bases are shared with TRBD1. This TCR was sampled from a human donor with diffuse large B-cell lymphoma. The CDR3 protein is CASSRIGQGVYEQYF. DNA of the CDR3: TGTGCCAGCAGTAGAATAGGACAGGGGGTTTATGAGCAGTACTTC.